The 15 T cell receptor beta chains in this list originate from one sample, sequenced in a study of CD8+ T cells in alopecia areata. Regarding treatment: oral pan-JAK inhibitor, 5-10 mg twice daily. RNA was isolated and reverse transcribed to cDNA, the sequencing template. TCRdb's copy holds only in-frame clones and misses some; the assay was immunoSEQ multiplex PCR. The sample shows some 80,000 clones, approximately 66% of them seen only once. This sample comprised CD8+ T cells sorted from blood, obtained at week 24, from a patient treated with tofacitinib. The receptor source for this set is a human donor with alopecia areata.

This chain links TRBV27 with TRBJ2-7; D call uncertain. V was shortened by 0 bases and J by 0 bases, with 6 bases between the two germline ends. From germline, CDR1 is MNHEY and CDR2 SMNVEV (reference sequence). The CDR3 loop spans 14 amino acids. The CDR3 loop reads CASSLSASSYEQYF. The CDR3 nucleotides read TGTGCCAGCAGTTTATCGGCCAGCTCCTACGAGCAGTACTTC.

The J gene is TRBJ2-1, the V gene TRBV27; possible D gene TRBD1, 5 bases. CDR3 length: 11 residues. The V and J ends lost 5 bases and 10 bases respectively, with 9 bases between them. Germline lookup yields CDR1 MNHEY and CDR2 SMNVEV (reference sequence). The DNA of the CDR3 is TGTGCCAGCAGTCAGGCAGGGGAGCAGTTCTTC. Its translation: CASSQAGEQFF.

The chain combines TRBV15 with TRBJ1-5; D possibly corresponds to TRBD1 (5 bases). V shed 2 bases and J shed 5 bases, with 7 bases lying between them. The CDR3 loop spans 13 amino acids. Germline CDR1 is LNHNV and CDR2 is YYDKDF (reference sequence). CDR3: CATSRQGHQPQHF. CDR3 bases: TGTGCCACCAGCAGACAGGGACATCAGCCCCAGCATTTT.

This rearrangement joins TRBV5-4 to TRBJ1-4; D unclear. The CDR3 sequence is 14 residues long. Trimming took 2 bases from V and 8 from J, leaving 13 bases between them. Germline V CDR1 and CDR2: SGHNT, YYREEE (reference sequence). CDR3 amino acids: CASSFRGGREKLFF. The CDR3 DNA reads TGTGCCAGCAGCTTTCGAGGTGGGCGAGAAAAACTGTTTTTT.

This clone was seen more than once but under ten times. This sequence joins TRBV2 and TRBJ2-5; D assignment may be TRBD1 or TRBD2 (5 bases each). The CDR3 loop spans 14 amino acids. Germline CDR1 is SNHLY and CDR2 is FYNNEI. Trimming shortened V by 7 bases and J by 1 base, and 13 bases separated the two germline ends. The CDR3: CASIGAPLQETQYF. Written as DNA, the CDR3 is TGTGCCAGCATCGGGGCACCACTCCAAGAGACCCAGTACTTC. Full variable domain (missing parts from reference TRBV2 and TRBJ2-5): EPEVTQTPSHQVTQMGQEVILRCVPISNHLYFYWYRQILGQKVEFLVSFYNNEISEKSEIFDDQFSVERPDGSNFTLKIRSTKLEDSAMYFCASIGAPLQETQYFGPGTRLLVL.

This clone was seen only a few times. The chain carries TRBV5-1 and TRBJ2-7; D remains unclear. V was pared by 2 bases and J by 0 bases, with 6 bases between. CDR1 SGHRS and CDR2 YFSETQ come from the germline V gene. The CDR3 runs to 13 residues. CDR3 coding DNA: TGCGCCAGCAGCTTCGGCGGCTCCTACGAGCAGTACTTC. Amino acid sequence: CASSFGGSYEQYF.

The CDR3 DNA reads TGTGCCAGCATACCAGTGAACACTGAAGCTTTCTTT. Residues: CASIPVNTEAFF. The chain recombines TRBV2 with TRBJ1-1, with unresolved D. Trimming took off 7 bases at V and 0 bases at J, with 6 bases between the two ends. Germline V CDR1 and CDR2: SNHLY, FYNNEI. CDR3 length: 12 amino acids.

The chain employs TRBV30 and TRBJ1-5; D may be TRBD1 (6 bases). V was clipped by 3 bases and J by 4 bases, with 22 bases between them. The length of the CDR3 is 17 residues. Germline V gives CDR1 GTSNPN, CDR2 SVGIG (reference sequence). DNA of the CDR3: TGTGCCTGGAGCGCCGGGACACAAGGACCGCGAAATCAGCCCCAGCATTTT. Its translation is CAWSAGTQGPRNQPQHF. The full variable domain, completed using reference TRBV30 and TRBJ1-5, is SQTIHQWPATLVQPVGSPLSLECTVEGTSNPNLYWYRQAAGRGLQLLFYSVGIGQISSEVPQNLSASRPQDRQFILSSKKLLLSDSGFYLCAWSAGTQGPRNQPQHFGDGTRLSIL.

The chain links TRBV2 to TRBJ1-1; tentatively, D is TRBD1 (6 bases). This CDR3 region has 15 residues. The V and J ends lost 2 bases and 1 base respectively, with 11 bases between them. CDR1 and CDR2 from the germline V gene are SNHLY and FYNNEI. Here the CDR3 DNA reads TGTGCCAGCAGTGAATGGAGACAGGCGAACACTGAAGCTTTCTTT. Its protein is CASSEWRQANTEAFF.

The J gene is TRBJ1-1, the V gene TRBV7-9, with TRBD1 as a possible D gene (5 bases). Germline V CDR1 and CDR2: SEHNR, FQNEAQ (reference sequence). V lost 4 bases, J lost 5 bases, and 14 bases lay in between. This CDR3 spans 14 amino acids. The CDR3 DNA follows: TGTGCCAGCAGCTCGGACACTCGAGGGACTGAAGCTTTCTTT. Amino acids: CASSSDTRGTEAFF.

This clone was observed a single time. The V and J genes are TRBV2 and TRBJ2-5, with TRBD2 as a possible D gene (5 bases). Trimming cost V 3 bases and J 5 bases, with 19 bases left between them. CDR3 size: 16 residues. Germline V lookup: CDR1 SNHLY, CDR2 FYNNEI. The CDR3 bases are TGTGCCAGCAGTGAGGCAGAGGGAGCCCTTCTCGAGACCCAGTACTTC. Amino acid sequence: CASSEAEGALLETQYF.

This clone has more than one count but fewer than ten. The chain joins TRBV14 to TRBJ2-7, with D hard to call. From germline, CDR1 is SGHDN and CDR2 FVKESK. CDR3 size: 12 residues. The V and J ends lost 4 bases and 3 bases respectively, with 7 bases between them. The CDR3 sequence is CASSRVHYEQYF. CDR3 in DNA: TGTGCCAGCAGCCGAGTACACTACGAGCAGTACTTC.

This chain connects TRBV5-1 to TRBJ1-2; D is ambiguous. Germline V lookup: CDR1 SGHRS, CDR2 YFSETQ. The CDR3 contains 16 residues. V was cut by 2 bases and J by 1 base, with 15 bases left in between. Here the CDR3 DNA reads TGCGCCAGCAGCTTCGGAACCGCCAATTTTAACTATGGCTACACCTTC. Protein product: CASSFGTANFNYGYTF.

The chain joins TRBV14 to TRBJ1-1, with D possibly being TRBD1 (6 bases). Germline V lookup: CDR1 SGHDN, CDR2 FVKESK. Trimming removed 0 bases at V and 7 bases at J, with 15 bases between. There are 15 residues in the CDR3. This chain's CDR3 is CASSQDIRGEGEAFF. The CDR3 DNA follows: TGTGCCAGCAGCCAAGACATCAGGGGCGAGGGTGAAGCTTTCTTT.

This rearrangement joins TRBV30 to TRBJ1-2; D uncertain. V was trimmed by 1 base and J by 0 bases, leaving 9 bases between them. The CDR3 has 14 residues. In germline, CDR1 is GTSNPN, CDR2 SVGIG (reference sequence). The CDR3 region has the DNA TGTGCCTGGAGTGACGGCCGAGCTAACTATGGCTACACCTTC. Protein product: CAWSDGRANYGYTF.